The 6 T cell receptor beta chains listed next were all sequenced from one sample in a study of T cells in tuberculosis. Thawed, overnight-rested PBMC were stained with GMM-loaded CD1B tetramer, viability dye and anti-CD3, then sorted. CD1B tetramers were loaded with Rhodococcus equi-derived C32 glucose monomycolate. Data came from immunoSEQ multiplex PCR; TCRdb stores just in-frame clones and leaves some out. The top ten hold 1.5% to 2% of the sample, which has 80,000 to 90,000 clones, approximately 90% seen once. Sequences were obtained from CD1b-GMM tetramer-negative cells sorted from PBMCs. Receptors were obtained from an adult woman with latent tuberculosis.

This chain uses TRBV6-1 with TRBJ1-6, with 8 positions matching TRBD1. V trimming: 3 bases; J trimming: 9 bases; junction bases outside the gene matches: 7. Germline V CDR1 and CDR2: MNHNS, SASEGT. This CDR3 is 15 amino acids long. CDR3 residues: CASSEVDRVRSPLHF. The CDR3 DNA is TGTGCCAGCAGTGAGGTGGACAGGGTTCGTTCACCCCTCCACTTT.

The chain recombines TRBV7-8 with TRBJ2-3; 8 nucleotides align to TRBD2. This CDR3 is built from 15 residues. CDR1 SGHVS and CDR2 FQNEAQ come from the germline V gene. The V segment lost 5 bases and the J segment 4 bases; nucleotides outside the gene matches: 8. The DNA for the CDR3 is TGTGCCAGCAGCGCTATGGCGGGGGGCCCAGATACGCAGTATTTT. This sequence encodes CASSAMAGGPDTQYF.

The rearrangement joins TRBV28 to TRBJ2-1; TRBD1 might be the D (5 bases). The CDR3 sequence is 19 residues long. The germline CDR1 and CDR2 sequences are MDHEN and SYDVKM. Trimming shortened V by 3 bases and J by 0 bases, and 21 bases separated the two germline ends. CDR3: CASSFPQTADTSSYNEQFF. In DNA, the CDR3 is TGTGCCAGCAGTTTTCCCCAAACGGCGGACACAAGCTCCTACAATGAGCAGTTCTTC. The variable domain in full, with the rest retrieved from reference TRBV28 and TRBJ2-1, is DVKVTQSSRYLVKRTGEKVFLECVQDMDHENMFWYRQDPGLGLRLIYFSYDVKMKEKGDIPEGYSVSREKKERFSLILESASTNQTSMYLCASSFPQTADTSSYNEQFFGPGTRLTVL.

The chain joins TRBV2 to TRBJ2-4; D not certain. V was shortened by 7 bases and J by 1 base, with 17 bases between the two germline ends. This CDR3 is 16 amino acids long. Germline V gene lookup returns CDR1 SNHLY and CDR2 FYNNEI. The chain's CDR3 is CASTSANPGAKNIQYF. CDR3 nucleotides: TGTGCCAGCACCTCGGCCAACCCCGGGGCCAAAAACATTCAGTACTTC.

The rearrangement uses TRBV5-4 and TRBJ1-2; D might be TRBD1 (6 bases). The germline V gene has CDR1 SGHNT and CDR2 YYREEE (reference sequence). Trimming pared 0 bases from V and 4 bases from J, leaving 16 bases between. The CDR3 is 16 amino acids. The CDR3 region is CASSLAAGAIPYGYTF. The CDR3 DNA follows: TGTGCCAGCAGCTTGGCCGCAGGGGCAATCCCCTATGGCTACACCTTC.

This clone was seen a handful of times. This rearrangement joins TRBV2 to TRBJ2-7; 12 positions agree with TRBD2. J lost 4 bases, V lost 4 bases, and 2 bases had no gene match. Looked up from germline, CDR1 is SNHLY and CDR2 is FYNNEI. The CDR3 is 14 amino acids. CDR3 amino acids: CASSVGLAGYEQYV. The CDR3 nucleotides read TGTGCCAGCAGTGTCGGACTAGCGGGGTACGAGCAGTACGTC.